Listed here is a single T cell receptor (beta chain). One end of the junction is discordant with germline, which a read error may explain. These data belong to a study of CD8+ T cells in alopecia areata. The V gene's germline CDR1 is SGDLS and CDR2 YYNGEE. The CDR3 totals 13 residues. Extracted RNA was reverse transcribed into cDNA, the sequencing template. TCRdb's table, derived via immunoSEQ multiplex PCR, lists solely in-frame clones and lacks some. The sample records around 160,000 clones, around 87% being singletons. This sample comprised CD8+ T cells sorted from blood, obtained at week 0. The V gene is TRBV9, the J gene TRBJ2-1, with D unresolved. The source is a human donor with alopecia areata. This CDR3 is CASSVDSYNELFF. In nucleotides, the CDR3 is TGTGCCAGCAGCGTAGACAGTTACAATGAGCTGTTCTTC. Variable domain in full (rest from reference TRBV9 and TRBJ2-1): DSGVTQTPKHLITATGQRVTLRCSPRSGDLSVYWYQQSLDQGLQFLIQYYNGEERAKGNILERFSAQQFPDLHSELNLSSLELGDSALYFCASSVDSYNELFFGPGTRLTVL.